One and the same sample provided the 23 T cell receptor beta chains below, sequenced in a study of T-cell reconstitution after alpha-beta-depleted transplantation in children. Unique molecular identifiers tagged the TCRbeta library. TCRdb passed the PCR reads through MiXCR, listing each CDR3 protein once. This sample carries approximately 490,000 distinct CDR3 sequences, under 12% of them seen once, and the ten largest clones take around 2.2%. Sequencing used PBMCs, obtained before TCRalphabeta/CD19-depleted stem cell transplant. These receptors came from a child aged 2-15 years with inherited bone marrow failure, due to receive a stem cell transplant.

At least ten counts were recorded for this clonotype. This sequence joins TRBV7-2 and TRBJ1-1; D unclear. The CDR3 spans 13 residues. Germline V CDR1 and CDR2: SGHTA, FQGNSA. V lost 7 bases and J 5 bases, leaving 14 bases between the germline ends. CDR3 DNA: TGTGCCAGCACCCTTAGGGCCGGGACTGAAGCTTTCTTT. Protein: CASTLRAGTEAFF.

This clonotype was seen at least ten times. The genes are TRBV7-9 and TRBJ2-6; no reliable D call. This CDR3 has 11 residues. The V end lost 5 bases, the J end lost 10 bases, and 6 bases lay between the germline ends. Germline assignment: CDR1 SEHNR and CDR2 FQNEAQ (reference sequence). The CDR3 protein is CASSPPNVLTF. The CDR3 nucleotides are TGTGCCAGCAGCCCCCCGAACGTCCTGACTTTC.

This clonotype showed up many times. This rearrangement joins TRBV2 to TRBJ2-2, with D possibly TRBD1 on 6 matching bases. This CDR3 is 13 amino acids long. The germline V gene has CDR1 SNHLY and CDR2 FYNNEI. Trimming removed 6 bases from V and 6 bases from J, with 11 bases in between. Here the CDR3 reads CASRGDTSGELFF. CDR3 in DNA: TGTGCCAGCAGGGGGGACACCTCCGGGGAGCTGTTTTTT.

The table lists this clonotype with many counts. The rearrangement links TRBV7-2 to TRBJ2-2, with TRBD2 matching 8 bases. The CDR3 sequence is 14 residues long. V trimming: 5 bases; J trimming: 4 bases; junction bases outside the gene matches: 3. The germline CDR1 and CDR2 sequences are SGHTA and FQGNSA. CDR3 nucleotide sequence: TGTGCCAGCAGCGCCCGGGGGGGCACCGGGGAGCTGTTTTTT. It yields the protein CASSARGGTGELFF.

This clonotype has a count of ten or more. The chain combines TRBV12-3 or TRBV12-4 with TRBJ2-7; TRBD2 matches at 7 bases. The J segment lost 0 bases and the V segment lost 5 bases, leaving 1 base of the junction unmatched. The CDR3 covers 13 residues. The DNA of the CDR3 is TGTGCCAGCAGTGGGGACTACTCCTACGAGCAGTACTTC. Its translation: CASSGDYSYEQYF.

This clonotype was counted between two and nine times. V gene TRBV3-1 combines with J gene TRBJ2-7; 7 bases line up with TRBD2. The V segment lost 0 bases and the J segment 2 bases; nucleotides outside the gene matches: 16. The CDR3 contains 19 residues. In germline, CDR1 is LGHDT, CDR2 YNNKEL (reference sequence). DNA for the CDR3: TGTGCCAGCAGCCAAGATCCGGGGATACTGGCGGGGGATGCCTACGAGCAGTACTTC. Encoded protein: CASSQDPGILAGDAYEQYF.

CDR3 sequence (DNA): TGTGCCAGCAGCTTTGTAACAGGGGGTGACACTGAAGCTTTCTTT. Protein: CASSFVTGGDTEAFF. The rearrangement links TRBV5-4 to TRBJ1-1; 8 nucleotides agree with TRBD1. CDR3 length: 15 residues. J lost 3 bases, V lost 2 bases, and 6 bases had no gene match. Per the germline V gene, CDR1 is SGHNT and CDR2 is YYREEE (reference sequence).

This clonotype was counted ten times or more. The genes are TRBV4-1 and TRBJ2-7; TRBD1 aligns across 7 bases. This CDR3 has 15 residues. Looked up from germline, CDR1 is MGHRA and CDR2 is YSYEKL. The J segment lost 3 bases and the V segment lost 0 bases, leaving 5 bases of the junction unmatched. CDR3 in DNA: TGCGCCAGCAGCCAAGACAGACAGGGAGTCTACGAGCAGTACTTC. This translates into CASSQDRQGVYEQYF.

In its sample, this clonotype was seen many times. V usage is TRBV12-3 or TRBV12-4 and J usage is TRBJ1-2; no clear D gene. V was clipped by 1 base and J by 5 bases, with 8 bases between them. The CDR3 is 13 amino acids. The CDR3 nucleotides read TGTGCCAGCAGTTTAGGGATGACGTATGGCTACACCTTC. Amino acid sequence: CASSLGMTYGYTF.

V and J are TRBV7-9 and TRBJ1-5; D remains ambiguous. Trimming shortened V by 5 bases and J by 9 bases, and 14 bases separated the two germline ends. The CDR3 has 13 amino acids. The germline V gene has CDR1 SEHNR and CDR2 FQNEAQ (reference sequence). CDR3 nucleotides: TGTGCCAGCAGCCCCCTCTTTGAGGGGCCCCAGCATTTT. Its translation: CASSPLFEGPQHF.

This clonotype has at least ten counts. The rearrangement uses TRBV24-1 and TRBJ1-4, with 9 positions matching TRBD1. The CDR3 runs to 18 residues. CDR1 and CDR2 from the germline V gene are KGHDR and SFDVKD. V lost 7 bases to trimming and J lost 1 base; unmatched junction nucleotides: 12. The CDR3 region is CATSDRPGQGETNEKLFF. The DNA of the CDR3 is TGTGCCACCAGCGACAGACCGGGACAGGGCGAAACTAATGAAAAACTGTTTTTT.

This clonotype was counted many times. The chain joins TRBV27 to TRBJ2-1; D tentatively reads TRBD1 or TRBD2 (5 bases each). The CDR3 contains 14 residues. Germline CDR1 MNHEY, CDR2 SMNVEV (reference sequence). Trimming removed 3 bases at V and 10 bases at J, with 16 bases between. Written as DNA, the CDR3 is TGTGCCAGCAGTTTTGGTCGGGGCGGAATGGAGCAGTTCTTC. It translates to CASSFGRGGMEQFF.

The V call is TRBV4-2, the J call TRBJ1-1; D perhaps matches TRBD1 (5 bases). In germline, CDR1 is LGHNA, CDR2 YNFKEQ. The CDR3 totals 16 residues. V lost 0 bases and J lost 0, with 11 bases in between. CDR3 sequence reads: CASSQDPGQMNTEAFF. As DNA, the CDR3 is TGTGCCAGCAGCCAAGACCCAGGGCAGATGAACACTGAAGCTTTCTTT.

This clonotype was observed at least ten times. This chain joins TRBV18 and TRBJ2-3; possible D gene TRBD1, 5 bases. Germline V gene sequence: CDR1 KGHSH, CDR2 LQKENI. The CDR3 covers 13 residues. V was pared by 2 bases and J by 3 bases, with 6 bases between. CDR3 amino acids: CASSPGATDTQYF. As DNA, the CDR3 is TGTGCCAGCTCACCAGGGGCGACAGATACGCAGTATTTT.

This clonotype was recorded many times. J is TRBJ2-7 and V is TRBV6-1; 9 nucleotides agree with TRBD2. Germline values: CDR1 MNHNS, CDR2 SASEGT. After removal of 6 bases from V and 1 base from J, the junction contained 10 bases not matched to a gene. This CDR3 spans 16 amino acids. CDR3 DNA sequence: TGTGCCAGCAGAATATATAGCGGGGGAAGATCCTACGAGCAGTACTTC. This codes for CASRIYSGGRSYEQYF.

This clonotype has just a few counts. V gene TRBV12-3 or TRBV12-4 combines with J gene TRBJ2-1; D possibly corresponds to TRBD2 (6 bases). V was pared by 1 base and J by 10 bases, with 14 bases between. The CDR3 covers 14 residues. The CDR3 nucleotides are TGTGCCAGCAGTTTAGGGCGGGACTCTATCGAGCAGTTCTTC. Its translation is CASSLGRDSIEQFF.

The table lists this clonotype with many counts. The CDR3 DNA reads as TGTGCCAGCAGCCAACCGGCGCAGGGCTCCTACGAGCAGTACTTC. Residues: CASSQPAQGSYEQYF. The chain has TRBV7-9 and TRBJ2-7; D might be TRBD1 (5 bases). Trimming removed 5 bases from V and 0 bases from J, with 14 bases in between. Per the germline V gene, CDR1 is SEHNR and CDR2 is FQNEAQ (reference sequence). The CDR3 length is 15 residues.

In this sample, this clonotype turned up many times. The genes are TRBV12-3 or TRBV12-4 and TRBJ1-4; possibly TRBD1 for D (5 bases). V was clipped by 0 bases and J by 7 bases, with 12 bases between them. The CDR3 length is 15 residues. For the CDR3, the DNA is TGTGCCAGCAGTTTAGCGTATCGGGGGGGTGAAAAACTGTTTTTT. Protein sequence: CASSLAYRGGEKLFF.

The chain recombines TRBV28 with TRBJ1-4; D unclear. The CDR3 is 13 amino acids. Germline V lookup: CDR1 MDHEN, CDR2 SYDVKM. V was pared by 8 bases and J by 5 bases, with 12 bases between. The CDR3, as DNA: TGTGCCAGCGAACCCCGCTTAAATGAAAAACTGTTTTTT. It encodes CASEPRLNEKLFF.

This clonotype showed up many times. The chain employs TRBV4-3 and TRBJ2-7; possible D gene TRBD1, 5 bases. The V and J ends lost 3 bases and 3 bases respectively, with 12 bases between them. This CDR3 has 14 residues. Germline CDR1 is LGHNA and CDR2 is YSLEER. CDR3 sequence reads: CASSQQGLGYEQYF. The CDR3 DNA sequence: TGCGCCAGCAGCCAGCAGGGTTTAGGCTACGAGCAGTACTTC.

There are many counts of this clonotype. V gene TRBV6-5 combines with J gene TRBJ2-4; D not certain. The CDR3 runs to 13 residues. Germline V gene sequence: CDR1 MNHEY, CDR2 SVGAGI. V was cut by 2 bases and J by 5 bases, with 7 bases left in between. The CDR3 DNA sequence: TGTGCCAGCAGTTACGGCACCCAAAACATTCAGTACTTC. This translates into CASSYGTQNIQYF.

V and J are TRBV19 and TRBJ2-2; the D gene could be TRBD1 or TRBD2 (5 bases each). The V and J ends lost 2 bases and 0 bases respectively, with 16 bases between them. Germline V gene sequence: CDR1 LNHDA, CDR2 SQIVND (reference sequence). The CDR3 runs to 18 residues. CDR3 region: CASSIPGALLANTGELFF. Here the CDR3 DNA reads TGTGCCAGTAGTATACCCGGGGCCCTTCTCGCGAACACCGGGGAGCTGTTTTTT.

At least ten counts were recorded for this clonotype. V is TRBV11-2 and J is TRBJ2-5; D not certain. The CDR3 length is 15 residues. Germline CDR1 and CDR2: SGHAT and FQNNGV. Trimming cost V 0 bases and J 3 bases, with 11 bases left between them. CDR3 region: CASSLDPDRKETQYF. For the CDR3, the DNA is TGTGCCAGCAGCTTAGATCCGGATAGGAAAGAGACCCAGTACTTC.